Detailed here is one TCR beta chain. This sample is drawn from a study of blood T cell repertoires in COVID-19. Across the study: Material from acute and convalescent COVID-19 was sourced from the United States, Italy and Spain. T cells, B-cell-depleted T cells, or PBMCs provided the cDNA or gDNA that served as material.

Per the authors' pipeline: Nucleated cell number was recorded as an estimate derived from reference gene primer amplification. Clones were read by immunoSEQ multiplex PCR, and TCRdb kept only the in-frame ones, dropping some. The D gene and trimming were derived from the DNA, and the V and J assignments and clone size from that table. The data contain 250,000 to 300,000 clones, over 75% of them seen just once; the ten biggest clones take up under 15%. The source is a woman aged 55 to 70 with acute or convalescent COVID-19. The material sequenced was peripheral blood.

CDR3 region: CAISEQGQNEKLFF. DNA of the CDR3: TGTGCCATCAGTGAACAGGGGCAAAATGAAAAACTGTTTTTT. The gene calls are TRBV10-3 and TRBJ1-4; 7 nucleotides line up with TRBD1. CDR1 ENHRY and CDR2 SYGVKD come from the germline V gene. The CDR3 has 14 amino acids. V lost 3 bases, J lost 5 bases, and 3 bases stayed unmatched.